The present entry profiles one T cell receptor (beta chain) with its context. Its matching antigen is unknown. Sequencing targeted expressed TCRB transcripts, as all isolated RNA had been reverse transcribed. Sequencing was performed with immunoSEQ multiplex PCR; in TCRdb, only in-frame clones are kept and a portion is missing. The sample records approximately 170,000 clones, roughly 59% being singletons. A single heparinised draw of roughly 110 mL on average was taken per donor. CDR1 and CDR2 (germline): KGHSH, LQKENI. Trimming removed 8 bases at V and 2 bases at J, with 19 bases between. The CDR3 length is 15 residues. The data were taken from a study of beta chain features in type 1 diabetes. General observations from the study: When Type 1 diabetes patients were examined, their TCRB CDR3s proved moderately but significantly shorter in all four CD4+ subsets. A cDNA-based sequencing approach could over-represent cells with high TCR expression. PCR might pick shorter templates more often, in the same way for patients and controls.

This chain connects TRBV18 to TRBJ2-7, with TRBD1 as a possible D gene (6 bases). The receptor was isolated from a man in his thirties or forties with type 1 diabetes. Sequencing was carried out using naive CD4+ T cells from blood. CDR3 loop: CASTHPPTGAYEQYF. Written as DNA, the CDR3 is TGTGCCAGCACTCACCCCCCGACAGGCGCCTACGAGCAGTACTTC.